The 12 T cell receptor beta chains given below trace back to one sample, sequenced in a study of blood T cell repertoires in COVID-19. Using immunoSEQ multiplex PCR, the repertoire was profiled, and TCRdb retains in-frame clones only, with some absent. This sample carries 150,000 to 200,000 clones, 86% of them seen once, and the ten largest clones take 8% to 10%. The sample comprised peripheral blood. The receptors here all came from a man in his fifties or sixties with acute or convalescent COVID-19.

The rearrangement uses TRBV5-4 and TRBJ1-2; 7 nucleotides align to TRBD1. With V trimmed by 6 bases and J by 2 bases, 7 bases remained unmatched. CDR1 SGHNT and CDR2 YYREEE come from the germline V gene (reference sequence). The CDR3 has 14 residues. DNA of the CDR3: TGTGCCAGCAACTTTCAGGGGGAGAACTATGGCTACACCTTC. Its protein product is CASNFQGENYGYTF.

The chain couples TRBV11-2 to TRBJ2-7; D perhaps matches TRBD1 (6 bases). The CDR3 runs 14 residues. Trimming removed 3 bases from V and 0 bases from J, with 9 bases in between. The V gene's germline CDR1 is SGHAT and CDR2 FQNNGV. The CDR3 DNA sequence: TGTGCCAGCAGCTTCGACAGGTACTCCTACGAGCAGTACTTC. This sequence encodes CASSFDRYSYEQYF.

The sample holds one count of this clone. The V gene is TRBV9, the J gene TRBJ1-2, with a tentative D call TRBD1 (5 bases). The CDR3 is 15 residues long. Deletions cut 1 base from V and 7 bases from J, with 17 bases between. Per germline, CDR1 SGDLS and CDR2 YYNGEE. CDR3 residues: CASSVRWQGAGGYTF. Here the CDR3 DNA reads TGTGCCAGCAGCGTACGGTGGCAGGGAGCGGGTGGCTACACCTTC.

In this sample, this clone turned up once. This chain joins TRBV4-1 and TRBJ2-1, with D possibly matching TRBD2 (5 bases). The CDR3 length is 14 residues. CDR1 and CDR2 from the germline V gene are MGHRA and YSYEKL. V shed 4 bases and J shed 6 bases, with 13 bases lying between them. The CDR3 DNA reads as TGCGCCAGCAGCCCAAGCTTCCGGGGCAATGAGCAGTTCTTC. Its protein product is CASSPSFRGNEQFF.

In its sample, this clone was seen a few times. The chain has TRBV5-4 and TRBJ2-7; 8 bases fit TRBD2. The CDR3 spans 14 residues. Germline V gene data show CDR1 as SGHNT and CDR2 as YYREEE (reference sequence). With V trimmed by 5 bases and J by 5 bases, 9 bases remained unmatched. CDR3 amino acids: CASSHGTRLNEQYF. The CDR3 bases are TGTGCCAGCAGTCACGGGACTAGGCTGAACGAGCAGTACTTC.

V is TRBV28 and J is TRBJ2-1, with 7 nucleotides matching TRBD2. V was clipped by 8 bases and J by 1 base; unmatched bases: 2. Germline loops: CDR1 MDHEN, CDR2 SYDVKM. The CDR3 has 13 amino acids. In DNA form, the CDR3 reads TGTGCCAGCGGACTAGTTTCCTACAATGAGCAGTTCTTC. The encoded protein is CASGLVSYNEQFF.

This chain joins TRBV25-1 and TRBJ1-5; D is unclear. Germline CDR1 MGHDK, CDR2 SYGVNS. Trimming took 6 bases from V and 4 from J, leaving 7 bases between them. CDR3 size: 12 residues. CDR3 nucleotides: TGTGCCAGCAGATCGGGGAATCAGCCCCAGCATTTT. Protein sequence: CASRSGNQPQHF.

The chain recombines TRBV5-4 with TRBJ1-2; D remains ambiguous. CDR1 and CDR2 from the germline V gene are SGHNT and YYREEE (reference sequence). This CDR3 spans 15 amino acids. With 4 bases removed from V and 3 bases from J, the gap between germline ends came to 16 bases. CDR3 bases: TGTGCCAGCAGCCCCCTAGGAAGCCCCGACTATGGCTACACCTTC. Its protein is CASSPLGSPDYGYTF.

The chain recombines TRBV7-6 with TRBJ2-3; TRBD1 agrees at 8 bases. Trimming cost V 4 bases and J 2 bases; bases outside gene matches: 5. Germline CDR1 reads SGHVS; CDR2 reads FNYEAQ. The CDR3 sequence is 15 residues long. CDR3 in DNA: TGTGCCAGCAGCTCGAGGACAGGGAACACAGATACGCAGTATTTT. Translation: CASSSRTGNTDTQYF.

The genes are TRBV6-5 and TRBJ1-4; weak D call: TRBD1 (5 bases). The V gene lost 6 bases and the J gene lost 2 bases, with 10 bases spanning the gap. The CDR3 length is 14 residues. Germline V gene sequence: CDR1 MNHEY, CDR2 SVGAGI. In DNA, the CDR3 is TGTGCCAGCAGACGGGGGTGGACTAATGAAAAACTGTTTTTT. It codes for CASRRGWTNEKLFF.

The CDR3 coding sequence is TGTGCCAGCAGTCCGGCAGCGAGCTCCCTAGAGACCCAGTACTTC. This gives the protein CASSPAASSLETQYF. The gene calls are TRBV5-5 and TRBJ2-5, with unresolved D. The V end lost 5 bases, the J end lost 4 bases, and 18 bases lay between the germline ends. Germline V CDR1 and CDR2: SGHKS, YYEKEE (reference sequence). This CDR3 spans 15 amino acids.

The V gene is TRBV6-2 or TRBV6-3, the J gene TRBJ2-3; D ambiguous. Trimming removed 4 bases at V and 4 bases at J, with 3 bases between. The CDR3 runs 11 residues. Germline V CDR1 and CDR2: MNHEY, SVGEGT. The CDR3 spells CASSSADTQYF. The CDR3 DNA is TGTGCCAGCAGTTCCGCAGATACGCAGTATTTT.